This entry features one TCR beta chain sequence. The antigen this receptor binds is unknown. No base quality information exists; no much larger clone differs at one position. The sample comes from a study of response to subunit inactivated influenza vaccine (dated by TCRdb to the late 2010s). In terms of the full investigation: To follow how T cells responded to a trivalent subunit inactivated influenza vaccine, the researchers relied on deep quantitative profiling of the T cell receptor repertoire. Study-wide conclusions, independent of this receptor: It was suggested by the authors that each seasonal influenza vaccination may recruit only a limited number of new T cells.

CDR1 and CDR2, per the germline V gene, are SGHRS and YFSETQ. Its CDR3 holds 15 amino acids, cysteine through phenylalanine. The DNA shown is the 45-base CDR3, in frame from base 1. Cut back by 4 bases and 0 bases, the V and J ends lie 13 bases apart. Libraries came from RT-PCR. Sequencer: Illumina HiSeq 2500. The public reads were run again by TCRdb, first through fastp at Q25 and then through MiXCR, and only productive beta chains were kept. Under each unique CDR3 protein, matching rows form one entry showing the most common genes and DNA. The sample table lists approximately 680,000 distinct CDR3 sequences, around 16% of them with a count of one. The leading ten clones occupy around 10% of the sample.

Material: PBMCs from blood, obtained roughly 12 days after vaccination. The clonotype originates from a man aged 45-65 years who received an inactivated influenza vaccine. Donor details come from another sample of the same person, matched by shared clones. The V and J segments used are TRBV5-1 and TRBJ1-1; a weak D assignment points to TRBD1 (6 bases agree). Here the CDR3 is given as CASSPTGQMNTEAFF. Read as DNA, the sequence is TGCGCCAGCAGCCCCACAGGGCAGATGAACACTGAAGCTTTCTTT.